The 9 T cell receptor beta chains reported below all come from one sample, sequenced in a study of blood T cell repertoires in COVID-19. Some clones are missing from TCRdb's copy, which holds only in-frame ones; the method was immunoSEQ multiplex PCR. The sample consists of hundreds of thousands of clones, just under 90% of them appearing once. Sequenced material: PBMCs or T cells enriched from blood (not recorded which). The origin of the receptors is a woman aged 45-65 years who had recovered from COVID-19.

About this clone itself: Distinct nucleotide sequences in the sample also encode this CDR3. The CDR3 nucleotides read TGTGCCAGCAGCTCCGGTGGCTCCTACGAGCAGTACTTC. It codes for CASSSGGSYEQYF. The chain joins TRBV7-2 to TRBJ2-7; D unresolved. Trimming took off 4 bases at V and 0 bases at J, with 7 bases between the two ends. This CDR3 comprises 13 residues. CDR1 is SGHTA and CDR2 is FQGNSA in the germline V gene.

The chain couples TRBV30 to TRBJ2-1, with D perhaps TRBD1 (6 bases). V shed 2 bases and J shed 7 bases, with 9 bases lying between them. The CDR3 has 12 residues. The V gene's germline CDR1 is GTSNPN and CDR2 SVGIG (reference sequence). CDR3 amino acids: CAWSTTGNEQFF. CDR3 bases: TGTGCCTGGAGTACCACAGGGAATGAGCAGTTCTTC.

The V call is TRBV19, the J call TRBJ2-1, with D possibly TRBD2 on 5 matching bases. Germline V lookup: CDR1 LNHDA, CDR2 SQIVND (reference sequence). This CDR3 region has 15 residues. The V end was cut by 6 bases, the J end by 3 bases, with 15 bases between. The CDR3 is CASSETLRGYNEQFF. The CDR3 nucleotides read TGTGCCAGTAGCGAGACACTCCGGGGCTACAATGAGCAGTTCTTC.

This chain links TRBV19 with TRBJ2-1, with D perhaps TRBD2 (5 bases). Trimming stripped 7 bases from V and 9 bases from J, with 10 bases between. The CDR3 loop spans 11 amino acids. Germline CDR1 reads LNHDA; CDR2 reads SQIVND (reference sequence). CDR3 protein: CASILAGEQFF. CDR3 nucleotides: TGTGCCAGTATTCTGGCGGGTGAGCAGTTCTTC.

The V and J genes are TRBV2 and TRBJ1-2; D unclear. The CDR3 runs 12 residues. Per the germline V gene, CDR1 is SNHLY and CDR2 is FYNNEI. V was cut by 5 bases and J by 8 bases, with 12 bases left in between. The CDR3 spells CASSSGVGGYTF. Written as DNA, the CDR3 is TGTGCCAGCAGTTCGGGAGTAGGAGGCTACACCTTC.

The rearrangement links TRBV19 to TRBJ2-1; D is ambiguous. This CDR3 region has 15 residues. From germline, CDR1 is LNHDA and CDR2 SQIVND (reference sequence). Trimming stripped 1 base from V and 8 bases from J, with 15 bases between. CDR3: CASSIGWNRADEQFF. Here the CDR3 DNA reads TGTGCCAGTAGTATAGGGTGGAACAGAGCCGATGAGCAGTTCTTC.

The chain has TRBV5-1 and TRBJ2-1; TRBD1 matches 7 bases. The CDR3 contains 13 residues. CDR1 and CDR2 (germline): SGHRS, YFSETQ. V dropped 5 bases and J dropped 5; count of bases not matched to a gene: 4. CDR3 sequence: CASSRQGDNEQFF. In nucleotides, the CDR3 is TGCGCCAGCAGTCGACAGGGAGACAATGAGCAGTTCTTC.

The chain recombines TRBV6-1 with TRBJ1-1; 7 nucleotides agree with TRBD1. The CDR3 has 18 residues. Looked up from germline, CDR1 is MNHNS and CDR2 is SASEGT. J was trimmed by 1 base and V by 2 bases; bases with no gene match: 13. In DNA form, the CDR3 reads TGTGCCAGCAGTGAAATATCTTATAACAGGGGTTGGAACACTGAAGCTTTCTTT. Protein sequence: CASSEISYNRGWNTEAFF.

The chain joins TRBV30 to TRBJ1-2; D possibly corresponds to TRBD1 (6 bases). Germline V lookup: CDR1 GTSNPN, CDR2 SVGIG (reference sequence). This CDR3 is 13 amino acids long. V lost 7 bases and J lost 3, with 15 bases in between. Here the CDR3 DNA reads TGTGCCTCCCCCCGGACAGAACACTATGGCTACACCTTC. This encodes CASPRTEHYGYTF. The variable domain in full, with the rest retrieved from reference TRBV30 and TRBJ1-2, is SQTIHQWPATLVQPVGSPLSLECTVEGTSNPNLYWYRQAAGRGLQLLFYSVGIGQISSEVPQNLSASRPQDRQFILSSKKLLLSDSGFYLCASPRTEHYGYTFGSGTRLTVV.